What follows is one T cell receptor beta chain and its context. Primers used in a second PCR of roughly 7 to 12 cycles were a sample-barcoded 5' primer and a J-beta primer mix. TCRdb reanalysed the 5' RACE reads using MiXCR and keeps one entry per CDR3 protein. The table records about 720,000 distinct CDR3 sequences, roughly 20% of them present only once. Trimming shortened V by 2 bases and J by 3 bases, and 10 bases separated the two germline ends. This CDR3 is built from 14 residues. CDR1 is PRHDT, CDR2 FYEKMQ, per germline (reference sequence). Per sample, at least 6 micrograms of total RNA were extracted. This entry belongs to a study of blood T cells in healthy people across ages.

This clonotype originated in a man between 70 and 80 years old in good health. Sequenced sample: blood. The J gene is TRBJ2-5, the V gene TRBV13; D possibly matches TRBD1 or TRBD2 (5 bases each). The CDR3 bases are TGTGCCAGCAGCTTAAGGGACGGAAAAGAGACCCAGTACTTC. Its protein is CASSLRDGKETQYF. The full variable domain, rest sourced from reference TRBV13 and TRBJ2-5, is AAGVIQSPRHLIKEKRETATLKCYPIPRHDTVYWYQQGPGQDPQFLISFYEKMQSDKGSIPDRFSAQQFSDYHSELNMSSLELGDSALYFCASSLRDGKETQYFGPGTRLLVL.